The following is a T cell receptor beta chain sequence with its context. Trimming took 6 bases from V and 6 from J; bases not matched to a gene: 5. This CDR3 is 13 amino acids long. The sample is drawn from a study of patients and donors after allogeneic stem cell transplantation. TCRdb re-analysed the RT-PCR reads in MiXCR, keeping a single row per CDR3 protein. The sample has under 170,000 distinct CDR3 sequences, about 36% seen once. This chain joins TRBV12-3 or TRBV12-4 and TRBJ1-5; 7 nucleotides line up with TRBD1. Sequencing used blood, either unsorted or a sorted T cell fraction (not recorded which). The clonotype originates from a human donor who was either an allogeneic HSCT recipient or a stem cell or donor lymphocyte infusion donor (not recorded which). It is not recorded whose cells these are; they may come from a transplant donor. CDR3 protein: CASRHRGGQPQHF. CDR3 DNA: TGTGCCAGCAGACACAGGGGAGGTCAGCCCCAGCATTTT.